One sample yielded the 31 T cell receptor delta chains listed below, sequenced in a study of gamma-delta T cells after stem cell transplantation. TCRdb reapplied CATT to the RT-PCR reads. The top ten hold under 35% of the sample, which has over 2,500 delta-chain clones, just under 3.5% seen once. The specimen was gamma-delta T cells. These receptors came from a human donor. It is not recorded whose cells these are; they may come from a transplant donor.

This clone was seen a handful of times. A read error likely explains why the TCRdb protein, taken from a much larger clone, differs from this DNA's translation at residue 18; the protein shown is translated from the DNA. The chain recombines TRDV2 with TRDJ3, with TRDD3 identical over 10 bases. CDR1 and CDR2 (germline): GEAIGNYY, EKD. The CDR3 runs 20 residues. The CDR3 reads CACDTSTGGSNSWDTRQTFF. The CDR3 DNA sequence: TGTGCCTGTGACACGAGTACTGGGGGATCTAACTCCTGGGACACCCGACAGACGTTTTTC.

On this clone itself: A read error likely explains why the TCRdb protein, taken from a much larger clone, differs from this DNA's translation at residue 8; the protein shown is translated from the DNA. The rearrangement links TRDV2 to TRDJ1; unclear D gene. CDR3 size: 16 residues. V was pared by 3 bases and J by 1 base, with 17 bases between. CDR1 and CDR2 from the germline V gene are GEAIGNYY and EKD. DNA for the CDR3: TGTGCCTGTGACTCCCTCCACGAGGAGACCACCGATAAACTCATCTTT. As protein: CACDSLHEETTDKLIF.

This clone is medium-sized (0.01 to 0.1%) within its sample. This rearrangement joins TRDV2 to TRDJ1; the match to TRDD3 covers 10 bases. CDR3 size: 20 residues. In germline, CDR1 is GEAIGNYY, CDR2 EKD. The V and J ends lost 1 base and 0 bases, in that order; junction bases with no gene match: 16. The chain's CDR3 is CACDTVHGGGYREDTDKLIF. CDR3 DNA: TGTGCCTGTGACACTGTTCATGGTGGGGGATACAGGGAAGACACCGATAAACTCATCTTT.

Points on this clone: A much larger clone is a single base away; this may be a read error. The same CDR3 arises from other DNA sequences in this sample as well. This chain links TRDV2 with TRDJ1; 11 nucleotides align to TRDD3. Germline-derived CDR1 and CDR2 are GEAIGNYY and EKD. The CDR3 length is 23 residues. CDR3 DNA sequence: TGTGCCTGCGACACCATCGGGGCTACTAGGCTACTGGGGGATAGTACTGTTGCCGATAAACTCATCTTT. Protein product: CACDTIGATRLLGDSTVADKLIF.

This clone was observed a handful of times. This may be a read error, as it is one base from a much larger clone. In nucleotides, the CDR3 is TGTGCCTGTGACAGTCTAGTACTGGGGGATACGGCTGATAAACTCATCTTT. This gives the protein CACDSLVLGDTADKLIF. The chain recombines TRDV2 with TRDJ1, with 13 nucleotides matching TRDD3. Per the germline V gene, CDR1 is GEAIGNYY and CDR2 is EKD. Trimming removed 2 bases from V and 5 bases from J; junction bases left unmatched: 10. The CDR3 extends over 17 amino acids.

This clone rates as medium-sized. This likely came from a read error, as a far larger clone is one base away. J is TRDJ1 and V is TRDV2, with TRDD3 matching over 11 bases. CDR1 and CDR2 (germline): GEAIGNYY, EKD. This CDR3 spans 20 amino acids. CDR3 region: CACDLVLGDNNAPYTDTLIF. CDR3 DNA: TGTGCCTGTGACCTAGTACTGGGGGATAATAATGCCCCCTACACCGATACACTCATCTTT.

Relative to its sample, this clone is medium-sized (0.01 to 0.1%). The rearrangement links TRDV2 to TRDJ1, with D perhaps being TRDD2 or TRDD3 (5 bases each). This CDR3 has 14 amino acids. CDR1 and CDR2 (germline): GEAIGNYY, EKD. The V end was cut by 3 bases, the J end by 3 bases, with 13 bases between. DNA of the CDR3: TGTGCCTGTGACTCCCTACTGGCCTCCGATAAACTCATCTTT. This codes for CACDSLLASDKLIF.

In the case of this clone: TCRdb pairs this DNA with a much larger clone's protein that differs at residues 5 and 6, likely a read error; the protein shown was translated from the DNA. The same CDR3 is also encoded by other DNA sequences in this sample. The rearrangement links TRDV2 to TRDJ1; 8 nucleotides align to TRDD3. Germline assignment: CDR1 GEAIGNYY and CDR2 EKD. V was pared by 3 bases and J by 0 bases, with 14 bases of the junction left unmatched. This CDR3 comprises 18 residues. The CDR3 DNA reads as TGTGCCTGTGACCCCGTACTGGGGGGAAATAAGTACACCGATAAACTCATCTTT. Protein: CACDPVLGGNKYTDKLIF.

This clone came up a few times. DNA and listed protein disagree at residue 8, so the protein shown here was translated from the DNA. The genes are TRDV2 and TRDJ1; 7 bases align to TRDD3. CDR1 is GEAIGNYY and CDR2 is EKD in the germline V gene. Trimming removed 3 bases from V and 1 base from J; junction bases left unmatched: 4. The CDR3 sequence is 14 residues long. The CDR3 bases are TGTGCCTGTGACCACTGGGGAGCCACCGATAAACTCATCTTT. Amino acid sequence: CACDHWGATDKLIF.

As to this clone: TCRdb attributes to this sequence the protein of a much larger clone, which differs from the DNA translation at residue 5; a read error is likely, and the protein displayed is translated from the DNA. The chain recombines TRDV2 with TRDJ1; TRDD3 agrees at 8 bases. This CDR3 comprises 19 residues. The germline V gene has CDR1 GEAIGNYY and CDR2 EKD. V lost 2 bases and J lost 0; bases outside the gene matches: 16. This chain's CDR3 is CACDKVSRTGGKYTDKLIF. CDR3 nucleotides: TGTGCCTGTGACAAAGTGTCTCGTACTGGGGGGAAGTACACCGATAAACTCATCTTT.

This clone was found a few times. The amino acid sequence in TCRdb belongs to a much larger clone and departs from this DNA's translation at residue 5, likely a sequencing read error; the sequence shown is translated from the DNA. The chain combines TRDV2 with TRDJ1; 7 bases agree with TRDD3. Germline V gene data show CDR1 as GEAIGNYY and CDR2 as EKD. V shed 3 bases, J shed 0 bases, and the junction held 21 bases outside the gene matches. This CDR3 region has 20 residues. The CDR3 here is CACDRLIRRSGGLYTDKLIF. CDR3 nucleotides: TGTGCCTGTGACCGACTGATTAGGCGTTCTGGGGGCCTGTACACCGATAAACTCATCTTT.

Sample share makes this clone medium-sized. The CDR3 here is CACDKLGDTTDKLIF. The CDR3 region has the DNA TGTGCCTGTGACAAATTGGGGGATACTACCGATAAACTCATCTTT. The chain carries TRDV2 and TRDJ1; TRDD3 aligns across 10 bases. This CDR3 comprises 15 residues. The V segment lost 2 bases and the J segment 2 bases; nucleotides outside the gene matches: 4. CDR1 and CDR2 (germline): GEAIGNYY, EKD.

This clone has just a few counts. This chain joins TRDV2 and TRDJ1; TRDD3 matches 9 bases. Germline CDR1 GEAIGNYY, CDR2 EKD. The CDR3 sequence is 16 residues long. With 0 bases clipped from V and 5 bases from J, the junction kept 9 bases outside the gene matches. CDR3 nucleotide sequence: TGTGCCTGTGACACCCTGGGGGATCATCTGGGGGATAAACTCATCTTT. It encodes CACDTLGDHLGDKLIF.

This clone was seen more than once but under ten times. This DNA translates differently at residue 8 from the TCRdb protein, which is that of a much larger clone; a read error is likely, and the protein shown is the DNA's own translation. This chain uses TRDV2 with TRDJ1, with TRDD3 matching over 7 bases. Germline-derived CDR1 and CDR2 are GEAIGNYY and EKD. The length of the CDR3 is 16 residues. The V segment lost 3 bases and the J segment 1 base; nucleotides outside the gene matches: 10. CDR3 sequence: CACDGLGATSTDKLIF. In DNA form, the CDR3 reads TGTGCCTGTGACGGGCTGGGGGCTACGTCCACCGATAAACTCATCTTT.

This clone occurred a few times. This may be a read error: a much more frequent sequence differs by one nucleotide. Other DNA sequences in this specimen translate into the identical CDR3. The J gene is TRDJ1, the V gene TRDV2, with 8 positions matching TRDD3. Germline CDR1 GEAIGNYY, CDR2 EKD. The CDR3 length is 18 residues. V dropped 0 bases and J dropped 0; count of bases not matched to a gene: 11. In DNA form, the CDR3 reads TGTGCCTGTGACACCTTAGCTACTGGGGGGCAAAACACCGATAAACTCATCTTT. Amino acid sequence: CACDTLATGGQNTDKLIF.

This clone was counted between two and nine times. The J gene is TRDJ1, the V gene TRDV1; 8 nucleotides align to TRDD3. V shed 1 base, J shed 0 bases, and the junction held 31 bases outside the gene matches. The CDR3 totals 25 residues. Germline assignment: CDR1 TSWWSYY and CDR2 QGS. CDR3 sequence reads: CALGEPLTYPSLLGGSEQYTDKLIF. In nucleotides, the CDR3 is TGTGCTCTTGGGGAACCGTTAACCTATCCTTCCCTACTGGGGGGCTCGGAACAGTACACCGATAAACTCATCTTT.

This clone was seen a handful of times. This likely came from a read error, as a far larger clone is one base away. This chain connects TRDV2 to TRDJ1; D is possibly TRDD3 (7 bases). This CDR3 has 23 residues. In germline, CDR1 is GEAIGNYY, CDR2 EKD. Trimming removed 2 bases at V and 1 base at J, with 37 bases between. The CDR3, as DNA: TGTGCCTGTGACATTTTAGCTCCTACACCCCAGGTGAGGGATACTTCACTCACCGATAAACTCATCTTT. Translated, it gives CACDILAPTPQVRDTSLTDKLIF.

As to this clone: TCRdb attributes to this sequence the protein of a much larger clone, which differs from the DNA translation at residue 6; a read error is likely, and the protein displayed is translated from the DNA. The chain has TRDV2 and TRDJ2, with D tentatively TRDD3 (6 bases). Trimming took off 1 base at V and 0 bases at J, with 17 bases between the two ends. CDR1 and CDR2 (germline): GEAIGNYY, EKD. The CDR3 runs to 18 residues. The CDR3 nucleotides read TGTGCCTGTGACACTGCTGGTGGGGGCCTAGCTTTGACAGCACAACTCTTCTTT. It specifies CACDTAGGGLALTAQLFF.

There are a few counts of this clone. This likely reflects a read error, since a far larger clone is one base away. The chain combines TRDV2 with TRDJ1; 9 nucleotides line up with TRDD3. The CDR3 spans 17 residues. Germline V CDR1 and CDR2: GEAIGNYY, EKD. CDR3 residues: CARERLLGDRYTDKLIF. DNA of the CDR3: TGTGCCCGTGAAAGATTACTGGGGGACCGGTACACCGATAAACTCATCTTT.

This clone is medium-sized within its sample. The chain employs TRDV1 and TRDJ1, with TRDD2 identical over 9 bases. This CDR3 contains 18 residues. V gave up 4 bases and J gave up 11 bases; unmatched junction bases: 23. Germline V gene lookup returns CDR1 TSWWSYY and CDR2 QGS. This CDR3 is CALGGSPSYAWGTRSLIF. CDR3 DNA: TGTGCTCTTGGGGGGTCCCCTTCCTACGCTTGGGGGACTCGGTCCCTCATCTTT.

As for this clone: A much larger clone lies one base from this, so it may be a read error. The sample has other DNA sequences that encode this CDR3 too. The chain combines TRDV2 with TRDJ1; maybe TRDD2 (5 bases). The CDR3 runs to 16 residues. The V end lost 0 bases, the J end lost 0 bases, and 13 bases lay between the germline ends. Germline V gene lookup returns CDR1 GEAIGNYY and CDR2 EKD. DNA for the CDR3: TGTGCCTGTGACACCGTCCTAGTTGAGTACACCGATAAACTCATCTTT. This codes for CACDTVLVEYTDKLIF.

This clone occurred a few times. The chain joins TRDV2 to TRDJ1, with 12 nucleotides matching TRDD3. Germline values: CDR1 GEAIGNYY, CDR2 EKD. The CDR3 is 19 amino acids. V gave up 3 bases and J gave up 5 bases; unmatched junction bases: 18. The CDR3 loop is CACDAILGDTPPSWDKLIF. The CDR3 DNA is TGTGCCTGTGACGCGATTCTGGGGGATACGCCACCCTCGTGGGATAAACTCATCTTT.

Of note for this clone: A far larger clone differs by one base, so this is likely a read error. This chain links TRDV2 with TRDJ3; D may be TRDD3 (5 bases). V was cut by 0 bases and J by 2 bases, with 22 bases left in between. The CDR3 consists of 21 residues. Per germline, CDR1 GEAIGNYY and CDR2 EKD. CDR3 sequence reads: CACDTVEGVGLSPWDTRQMFF. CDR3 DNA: TGTGCCTGTGACACCGTGGAGGGGGTGGGACTCTCCCCCTGGGACACCCGACAGATGTTTTTC.

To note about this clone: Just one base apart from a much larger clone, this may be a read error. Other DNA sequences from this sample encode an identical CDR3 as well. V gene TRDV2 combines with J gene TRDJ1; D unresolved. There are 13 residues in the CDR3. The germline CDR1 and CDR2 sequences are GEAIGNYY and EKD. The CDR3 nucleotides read TGTGCCTGCGACACTTTCGACACCGATAAACTCATCTTT. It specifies CACDTFDTDKLIF.

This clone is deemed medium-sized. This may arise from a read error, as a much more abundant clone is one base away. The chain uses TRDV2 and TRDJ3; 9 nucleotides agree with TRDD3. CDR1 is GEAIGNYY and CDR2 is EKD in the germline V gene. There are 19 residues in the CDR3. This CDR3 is CACDTLLGESSWDTRQTFF. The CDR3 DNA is TGTGCCTGTGACACCCTACTGGGGGAAAGCTCCTGGGACACCCGACAGACGTTTTTC.

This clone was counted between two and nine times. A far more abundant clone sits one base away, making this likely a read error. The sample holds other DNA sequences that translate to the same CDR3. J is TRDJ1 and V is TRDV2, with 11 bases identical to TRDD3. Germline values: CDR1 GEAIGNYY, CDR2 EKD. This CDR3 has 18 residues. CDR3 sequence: CACDTVSWAGGYSDKLIF. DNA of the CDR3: TGTGCCTGTGACACCGTTTCCTGGGCTGGGGGATACTCCGATAAGCTCATCTTT.

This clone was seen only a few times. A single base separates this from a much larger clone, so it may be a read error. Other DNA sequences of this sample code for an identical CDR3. The CDR3 DNA reads TGTGCCTGTGACTTAATTCCCCCTCTGGGGGACACTGTAACCGATAAACTCATCTTT. This sequence encodes CACDLIPPLGDTVTDKLIF. J is TRDJ1 and V is TRDV2, with 8 nucleotides matching TRDD3. Trimming cost V 3 bases and J 2 bases; bases outside gene matches: 19. This CDR3 comprises 19 residues. Germline assignment: CDR1 GEAIGNYY and CDR2 EKD.

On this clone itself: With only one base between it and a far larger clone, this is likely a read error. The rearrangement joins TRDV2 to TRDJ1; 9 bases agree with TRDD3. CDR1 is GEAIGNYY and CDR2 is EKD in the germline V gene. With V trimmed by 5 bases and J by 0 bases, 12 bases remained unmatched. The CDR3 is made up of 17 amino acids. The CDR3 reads CACGQSYWGTHTDKLIF. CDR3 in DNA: TGTGCCTGTGGCCAAAGTTACTGGGGGACACACACCGATAAACTCATCTTT.

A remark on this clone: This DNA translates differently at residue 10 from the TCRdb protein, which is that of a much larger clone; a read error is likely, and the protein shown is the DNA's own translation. CDR3: CACDTVNTGDQYTDKLIF. The CDR3 nucleotides read TGTGCCTGTGACACCGTGAATACTGGGGATCAGTACACCGATAAACTCATCTTT. V usage is TRDV2 and J usage is TRDJ1, with 7 bases matching TRDD3. V shed 0 bases and J 0 bases; nucleotides not matched to a gene: 12. The CDR3 is 18 amino acids. Germline V gives CDR1 GEAIGNYY, CDR2 EKD.

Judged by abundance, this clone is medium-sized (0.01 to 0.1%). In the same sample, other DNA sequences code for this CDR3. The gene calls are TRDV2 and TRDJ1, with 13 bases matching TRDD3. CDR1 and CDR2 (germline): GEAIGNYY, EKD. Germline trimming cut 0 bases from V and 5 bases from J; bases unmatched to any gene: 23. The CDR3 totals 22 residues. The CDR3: CACDTLPTITGGYAKEGDKLIF. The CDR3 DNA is TGTGCCTGTGACACCCTCCCGACCATTACTGGGGGATACGCAAAAGAGGGTGATAAACTCATCTTT.

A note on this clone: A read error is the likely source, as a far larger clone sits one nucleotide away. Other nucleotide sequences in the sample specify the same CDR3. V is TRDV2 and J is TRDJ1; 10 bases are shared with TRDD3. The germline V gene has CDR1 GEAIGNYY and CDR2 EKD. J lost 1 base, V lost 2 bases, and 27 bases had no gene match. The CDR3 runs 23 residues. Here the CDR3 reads CACDILAPTPQVGDTSLTDKLIF. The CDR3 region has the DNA TGTGCCTGTGACATTTTAGCTCCTACACCTCAGGTGGGGGATACTTCACTCACCGATAAACTCATCTTT.